This TCR beta chain was observed in a study of response to subunit inactivated influenza vaccine. This clonotype came up a few times. Its antigen remains unidentified. General study findings and limits: Each seasonal influenza vaccination recruits few new T cells, the authors suggested.

Germline CDR1 DFQATT, CDR2 SNEGSKA (reference sequence). Between the trimmed V and J ends, which lost 0 bases and 8 bases, there was a span of 17 bases. The CDR3 length is 15 residues. A single record per CDR3 protein comes from TCRdb applying MiXCR to the RT-PCR reads. The data show hundreds of thousands of distinct CDR3 sequences, approximately 21% seen once. This receptor was obtained from a man between 50 and 70 years old who received an inactivated influenza vaccine. This rearrangement joins TRBV20-1 to TRBJ2-4; D is perhaps TRBD1 or TRBD2 (5 bases each). The specimen was PBMCs from blood, collected about 19 months after vaccination. The DNA for the CDR3 is TGCAGTGCTAGAGATAGGGGAGACAGCCGGGACATTCAGTACTTC. Translated: CSARDRGDSRDIQYF.